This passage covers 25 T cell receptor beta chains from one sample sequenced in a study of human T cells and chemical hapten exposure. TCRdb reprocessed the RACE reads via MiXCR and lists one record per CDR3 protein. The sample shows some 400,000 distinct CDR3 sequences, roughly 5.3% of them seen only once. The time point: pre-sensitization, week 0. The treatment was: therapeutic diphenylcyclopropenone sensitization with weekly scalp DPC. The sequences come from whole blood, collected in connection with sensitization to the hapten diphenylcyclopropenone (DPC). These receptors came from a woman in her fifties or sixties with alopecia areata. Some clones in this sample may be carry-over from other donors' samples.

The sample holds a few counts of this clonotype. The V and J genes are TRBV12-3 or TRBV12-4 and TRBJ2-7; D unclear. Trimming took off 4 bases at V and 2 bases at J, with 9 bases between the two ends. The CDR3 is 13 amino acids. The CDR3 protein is CASSSLFPYEQYF. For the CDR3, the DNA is TGTGCCAGCAGTTCCCTCTTCCCCTACGAGCAGTACTTC.

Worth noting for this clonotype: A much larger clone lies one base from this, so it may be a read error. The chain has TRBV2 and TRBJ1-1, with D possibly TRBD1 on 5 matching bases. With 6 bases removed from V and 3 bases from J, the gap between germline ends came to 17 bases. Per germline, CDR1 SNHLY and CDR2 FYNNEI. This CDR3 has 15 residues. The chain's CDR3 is CASRAGAGFDTEAFF. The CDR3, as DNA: TGTGCCAGCAGGGCCGGGGCAGGGTTTGACACTGAAGCTTTCTTT.

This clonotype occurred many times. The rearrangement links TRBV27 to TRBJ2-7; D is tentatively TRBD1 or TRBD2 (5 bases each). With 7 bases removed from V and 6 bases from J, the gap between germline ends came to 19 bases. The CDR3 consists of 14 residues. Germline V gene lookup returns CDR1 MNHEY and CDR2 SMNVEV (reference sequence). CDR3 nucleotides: TGTGCCAGCACCTTGGTCGGGGCTAGTAGCGAGCAGTACTTC. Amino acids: CASTLVGASSEQYF.

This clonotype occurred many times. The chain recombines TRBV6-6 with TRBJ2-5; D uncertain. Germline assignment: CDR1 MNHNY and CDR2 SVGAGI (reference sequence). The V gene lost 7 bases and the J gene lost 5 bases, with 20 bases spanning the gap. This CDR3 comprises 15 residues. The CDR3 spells CASTIPGLLQETQYF. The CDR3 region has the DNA TGTGCCAGCACCATACCGGGTCTCCTCCAGGAGACCCAGTACTTC.

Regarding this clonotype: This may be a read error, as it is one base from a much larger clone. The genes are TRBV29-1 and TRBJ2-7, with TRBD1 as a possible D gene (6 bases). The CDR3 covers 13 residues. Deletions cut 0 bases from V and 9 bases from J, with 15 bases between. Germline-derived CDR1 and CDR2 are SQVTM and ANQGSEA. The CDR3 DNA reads TGCAGCGTTGAAGATCAAATGTCGACAGGGCAGTACTTC. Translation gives CSVEDQMSTGQYF.

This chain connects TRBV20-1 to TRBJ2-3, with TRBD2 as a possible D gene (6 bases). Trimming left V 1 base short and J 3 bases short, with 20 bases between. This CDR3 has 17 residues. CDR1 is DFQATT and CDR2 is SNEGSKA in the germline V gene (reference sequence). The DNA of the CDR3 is TGCAGTGCTAGAGCCCCTCGGTGGCGGGGTAGAACAGATACGCAGTATTTT. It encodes CSARAPRWRGRTDTQYF.

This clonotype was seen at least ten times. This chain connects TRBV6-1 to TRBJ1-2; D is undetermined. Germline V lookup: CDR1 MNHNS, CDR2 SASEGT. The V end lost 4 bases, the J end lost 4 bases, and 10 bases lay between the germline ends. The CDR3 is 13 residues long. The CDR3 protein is CASSVDPAYGYTF. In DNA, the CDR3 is TGTGCCAGCAGTGTAGACCCAGCCTATGGCTACACCTTC.

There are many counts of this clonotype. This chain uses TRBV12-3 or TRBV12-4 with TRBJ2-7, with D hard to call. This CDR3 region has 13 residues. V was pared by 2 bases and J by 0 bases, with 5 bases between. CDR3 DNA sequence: TGTGCCAGCAGTTTATCCATCTCCTACGAGCAGTACTTC. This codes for CASSLSISYEQYF.

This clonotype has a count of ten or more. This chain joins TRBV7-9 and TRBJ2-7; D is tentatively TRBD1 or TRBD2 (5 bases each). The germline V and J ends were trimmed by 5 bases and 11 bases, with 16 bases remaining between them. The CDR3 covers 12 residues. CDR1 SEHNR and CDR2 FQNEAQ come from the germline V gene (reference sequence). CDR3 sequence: CASSIGAYGKYF. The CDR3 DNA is TGTGCCAGCAGCATCGGGGCATACGGCAAGTACTTC.

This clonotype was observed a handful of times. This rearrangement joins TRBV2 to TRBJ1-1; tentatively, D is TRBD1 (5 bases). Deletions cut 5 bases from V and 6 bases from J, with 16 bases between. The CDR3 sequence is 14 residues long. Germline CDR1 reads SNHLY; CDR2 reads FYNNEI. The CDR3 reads CASSQGRGDPEAFF. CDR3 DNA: TGTGCCAGCAGTCAAGGGAGGGGTGACCCTGAAGCTTTCTTT.

CDR3 coding DNA: TGTGCCACCAGCAGAGTGGACCAGCCCCAGCATTTT. Translating gives CATSRVDQPQHF. The chain recombines TRBV15 with TRBJ1-5; no clear D gene. V was pared by 1 base and J by 7 bases, with 5 bases between. The CDR3 consists of 12 residues. The germline V gene has CDR1 LNHNV and CDR2 YYDKDF (reference sequence).

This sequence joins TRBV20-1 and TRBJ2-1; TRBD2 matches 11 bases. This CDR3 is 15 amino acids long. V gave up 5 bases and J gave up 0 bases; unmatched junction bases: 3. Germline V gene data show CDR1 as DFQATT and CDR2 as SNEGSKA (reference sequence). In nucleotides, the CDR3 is TGCAGTGCTCCCACTAGCGGGAGCTCCTACAATGAGCAGTTCTTC. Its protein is CSAPTSGSSYNEQFF.

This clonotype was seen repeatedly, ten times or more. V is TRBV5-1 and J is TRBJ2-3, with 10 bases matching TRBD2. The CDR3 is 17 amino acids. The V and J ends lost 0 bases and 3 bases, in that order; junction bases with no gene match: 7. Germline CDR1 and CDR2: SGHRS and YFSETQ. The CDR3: CASSLARLAGVTDTQYF. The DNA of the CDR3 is TGCGCCAGCAGCTTGGCCCGTCTAGCGGGAGTTACAGATACGCAGTATTTT. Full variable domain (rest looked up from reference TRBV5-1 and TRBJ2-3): KAGVTQTPRYLIKTRGQQVTLSCSPISGHRSVSWYQQTPGQGLQFLFEYFSETQRNKGNFPGRFSGRQFSNSRSEMNVSTLELGDSALYLCASSLARLAGVTDTQYFGPGTRLTVL.

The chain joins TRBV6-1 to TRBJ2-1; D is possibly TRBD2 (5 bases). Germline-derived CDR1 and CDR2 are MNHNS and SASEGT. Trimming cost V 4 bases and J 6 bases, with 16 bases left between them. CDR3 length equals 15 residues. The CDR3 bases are TGTGCCAGCAGTGCCGGACCCCTCGGAGGCAATGAGCAGTTCTTC. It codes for CASSAGPLGGNEQFF.

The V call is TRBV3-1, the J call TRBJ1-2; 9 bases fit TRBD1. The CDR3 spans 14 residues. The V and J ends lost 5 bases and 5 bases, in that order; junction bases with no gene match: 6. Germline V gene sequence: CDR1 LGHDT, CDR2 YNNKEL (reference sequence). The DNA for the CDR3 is TGTGCCAGCAGCAGGGACAGGGTTATATATGGCTACACCTTC. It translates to CASSRDRVIYGYTF.

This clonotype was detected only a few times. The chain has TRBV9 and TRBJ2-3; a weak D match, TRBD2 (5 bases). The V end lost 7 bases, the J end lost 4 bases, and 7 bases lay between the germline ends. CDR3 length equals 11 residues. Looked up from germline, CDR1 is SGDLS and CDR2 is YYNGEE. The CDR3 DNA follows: TGTGCCAGCGGCGGGTCAGATACGCAGTATTTT. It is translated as CASGGSDTQYF.

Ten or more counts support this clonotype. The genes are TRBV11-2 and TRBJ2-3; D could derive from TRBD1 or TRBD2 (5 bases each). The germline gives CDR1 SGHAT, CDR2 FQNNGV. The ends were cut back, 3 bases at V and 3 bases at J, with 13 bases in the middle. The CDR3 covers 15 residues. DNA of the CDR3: TGTGCCAGCAGCTTCGCCGGGACCGAAACAGATACGCAGTATTTT. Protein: CASSFAGTETDTQYF.

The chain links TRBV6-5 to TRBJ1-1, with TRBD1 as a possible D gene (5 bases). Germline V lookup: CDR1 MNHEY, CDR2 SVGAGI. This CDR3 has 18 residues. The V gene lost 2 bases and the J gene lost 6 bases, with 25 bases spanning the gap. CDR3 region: CASSYTPPGMGVDAEAFF. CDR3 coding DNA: TGTGCCAGCAGTTACACCCCCCCAGGGATGGGGGTAGATGCTGAAGCTTTCTTT.

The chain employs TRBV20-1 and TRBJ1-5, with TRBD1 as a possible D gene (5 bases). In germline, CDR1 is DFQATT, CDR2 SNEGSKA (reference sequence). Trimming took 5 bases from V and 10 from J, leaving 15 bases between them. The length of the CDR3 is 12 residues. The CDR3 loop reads CSASGGDNPQHF. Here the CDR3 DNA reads TGCAGTGCTTCCGGGGGAGACAACCCCCAGCATTTT.

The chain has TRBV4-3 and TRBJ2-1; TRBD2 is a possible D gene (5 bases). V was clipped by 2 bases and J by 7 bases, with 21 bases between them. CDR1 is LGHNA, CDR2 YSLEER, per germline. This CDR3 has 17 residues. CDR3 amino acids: CASSQNFGVGLPNEQFF. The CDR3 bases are TGCGCCAGCAGCCAAAATTTCGGGGTCGGCCTCCCAAATGAGCAGTTCTTC.

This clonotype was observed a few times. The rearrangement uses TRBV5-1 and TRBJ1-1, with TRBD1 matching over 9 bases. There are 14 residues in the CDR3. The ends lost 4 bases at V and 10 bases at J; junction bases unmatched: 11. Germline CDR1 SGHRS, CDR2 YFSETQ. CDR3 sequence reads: CASSLMGDREVAFF. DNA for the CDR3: TGCGCCAGCAGCCTCATGGGGGACAGGGAGGTAGCTTTCTTT.

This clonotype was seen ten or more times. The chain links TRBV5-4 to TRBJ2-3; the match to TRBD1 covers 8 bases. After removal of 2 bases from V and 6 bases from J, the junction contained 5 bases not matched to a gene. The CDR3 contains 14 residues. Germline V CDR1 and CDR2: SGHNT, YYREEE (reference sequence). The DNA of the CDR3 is TGTGCCAGCAGCTTCAGGACAGGGACGGATACGCAGTATTTT. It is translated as CASSFRTGTDTQYF. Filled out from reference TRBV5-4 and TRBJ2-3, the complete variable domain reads ETGVTQSPTHLIKTRGQQVTLRCSSQSGHNTVSWYQQALGQGPQFIFQYYREEENGRGNFPPRFSGLQFPNYSSELNVNALELDDSALYLCASSFRTGTDTQYFGPGTRLTVL.

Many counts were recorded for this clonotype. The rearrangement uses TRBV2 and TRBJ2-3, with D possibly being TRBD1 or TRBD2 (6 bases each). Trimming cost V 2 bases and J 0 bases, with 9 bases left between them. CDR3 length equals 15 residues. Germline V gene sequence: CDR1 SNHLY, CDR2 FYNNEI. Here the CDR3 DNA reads TGTGCCAGCAGTGAACAGGGGACTAGCACAGATACGCAGTATTTT. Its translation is CASSEQGTSTDTQYF.

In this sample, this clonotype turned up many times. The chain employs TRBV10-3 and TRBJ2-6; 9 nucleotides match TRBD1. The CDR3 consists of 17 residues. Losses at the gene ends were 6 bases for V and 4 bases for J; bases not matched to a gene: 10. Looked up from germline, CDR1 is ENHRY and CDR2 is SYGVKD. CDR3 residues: CAIRRTDRGSGANVLTF. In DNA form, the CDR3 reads TGTGCCATCAGACGGACGGACAGGGGTTCGGGGGCCAACGTCCTGACTTTC.

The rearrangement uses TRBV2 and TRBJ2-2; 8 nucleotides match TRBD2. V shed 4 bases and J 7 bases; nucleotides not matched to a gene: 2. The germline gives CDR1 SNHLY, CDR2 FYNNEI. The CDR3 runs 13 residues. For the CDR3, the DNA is TGTGCCAGCAGTGGGCTAGCGGGCGGGGAGCTGTTTTTT. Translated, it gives CASSGLAGGELFF. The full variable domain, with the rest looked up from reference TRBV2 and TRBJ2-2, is EPEVTQTPSHQVTQMGQEVILRCVPISNHLYFYWYRQILGQKVEFLVSFYNNEISEKSEIFDDQFSVERPDGSNFTLKIRSTKLEDSAMYFCASSGLAGGELFFGEGSRLTVL.